What follows are 13 T cell receptor beta chains derived from one specimen sequenced in a study of shared clonotypes between healthy human individuals. The protocol was immunoSEQ multiplex PCR, while the TCRdb copy is restricted to in-frame clones and leaves out a portion. The profile shows approximately 250,000 clones, 65% of them singletons. Sequencing was done on a sample of memory CD4+ T cells sorted from blood. Subset described: CD45RA-negative fraction. The receptors here all came from a man in his thirties or forties in good health.

In nucleotides, the CDR3 is TGTGCCAGCGGAACTTACGAGCAGTACTTC. Translated: CASGTYEQYF. V usage is TRBV6-5 and J usage is TRBJ2-7; D unresolved. Germline V lookup: CDR1 MNHEY, CDR2 SVGAGI. The CDR3 totals 10 residues. Between the trimmed V and J ends, which lost 8 bases and 4 bases, there was a span of 6 bases.

This rearrangement joins TRBV29-1 to TRBJ2-4; D could derive from TRBD1 or TRBD2 (6 bases each). This CDR3 comprises 15 residues. In germline, CDR1 is SQVTM, CDR2 ANQGSEA. Trimming stripped 4 bases from V and 2 bases from J, with 15 bases between. CDR3 coding DNA: TGCAGCGTTGTTGGGGGGCTCGGAACCAAAAACATTCAGTACTTC. Protein sequence: CSVVGGLGTKNIQYF.

This clone appeared a few times. The chain combines TRBV27 with TRBJ1-5; 8 nucleotides agree with TRBD1. V shed 5 bases and J 5 bases; nucleotides not matched to a gene: 8. Germline lookup yields CDR1 MNHEY and CDR2 SMNVEV (reference sequence). The CDR3 spans 15 residues. As DNA, the CDR3 is TGTGCCAGCAGTCCTGGGACAGGAACATATCAGCCCCAGCATTTT. Its translation: CASSPGTGTYQPQHF.

A few counts support this clone. This chain connects TRBV28 to TRBJ2-4, with 8 bases matching TRBD2. The length of the CDR3 is 18 residues. The V gene end was trimmed by 5 bases and the J gene end by 0 bases; junction bases not matched to a gene: 12. Germline V gene data show CDR1 as MDHEN and CDR2 as SYDVKM. CDR3 DNA sequence: TGTGCCAGCAGTCCCTTTGGGTCCGGGAGGGGAGCCAAAAACATTCAGTACTTC. It yields the protein CASSPFGSGRGAKNIQYF.

The chain has TRBV5-6 and TRBJ2-5; 8 bases are a match to TRBD1. There are 13 residues in the CDR3. Germline trimming cut 2 bases from V and 4 bases from J; bases unmatched to any gene: 1. Germline V gene sequence: CDR1 SGHDT, CDR2 YYEEEE. The CDR3 here is CASSFGQGETQYF. The CDR3 region has the DNA TGTGCCAGCAGCTTTGGACAGGGAGAGACCCAGTACTTC.

The V gene is TRBV5-1, the J gene TRBJ2-7; 8 positions agree with TRBD2. The V gene's germline CDR1 is SGHRS and CDR2 YFSETQ. The CDR3 sequence is 14 residues long. The V and J ends lost 1 base and 6 bases, in that order; junction bases with no gene match: 6. CDR3 in amino acids: CASSLRSGSGEQYF. Written as DNA, the CDR3 is TGCGCCAGCAGCTTGCGCAGCGGGAGCGGCGAGCAGTACTTC.

The chain employs TRBV29-1 and TRBJ1-2, with 10 bases aligning to TRBD1. The germline V gene encodes CDR1 SQVTM and CDR2 ANQGSEA. V lost 7 bases and J lost 2; bases outside the gene matches: 4. The CDR3 length is 13 residues. As DNA, the CDR3 is TGCAGCGCCTGGACAGGGGGAAACTATGGCTACACCTTC. Residues: CSAWTGGNYGYTF.

The chain employs TRBV7-8 and TRBJ2-7; TRBD1 aligns across 8 bases. Germline V CDR1 and CDR2: SGHVS, FQNEAQ. The CDR3 totals 15 residues. V shed 3 bases and J 0 bases; nucleotides not matched to a gene: 4. The CDR3 sequence is CASSLYGTGSYEQYF. CDR3 coding DNA: TGTGCCAGCAGCTTGTATGGGACAGGCTCCTACGAGCAGTACTTC.

The chain carries TRBV28 and TRBJ2-7, with a possible D match to TRBD1 (5 bases). This CDR3 spans 13 amino acids. The germline V and J ends were trimmed by 3 bases and 1 base, with 7 bases remaining between them. Germline assignment: CDR1 MDHEN and CDR2 SYDVKM. CDR3 sequence (DNA): TGTGCCAGCAGTTTTCGACAGTCCTACGAGCAGTACTTC. This gives the protein CASSFRQSYEQYF.

This clone showed up just a few times. The rearrangement links TRBV11-2 to TRBJ1-1; TRBD1 aligns across 7 bases. This CDR3 contains 13 residues. The ends lost 3 bases at V and 5 bases at J; junction bases unmatched: 3. CDR1 and CDR2 (germline): SGHAT, FQNNGV. The CDR3 nucleotides read TGTGCCAGCAGCTTGACAGGGCCAACTGAAGCTTTCTTT. This translates into CASSLTGPTEAFF.

The rearrangement joins TRBV18 to TRBJ1-3; D unresolved. Germline CDR1 is KGHSH and CDR2 is LQKENI. There are 14 residues in the CDR3. Trimming removed 4 bases at V and 0 bases at J, with 7 bases between. CDR3 in DNA: TGTGCCAGCTCACTCGGAAGCTCTGGAAACACCATATATTTT. The encoded protein is CASSLGSSGNTIYF.

The chain links TRBV5-1 to TRBJ2-5; the D gene is possibly TRBD2 (5 bases). The CDR3 has 13 amino acids. CDR1 is SGHRS, CDR2 YFSETQ, per germline. The V gene lost 7 bases and the J gene lost 1 base, with 11 bases spanning the gap. The CDR3 DNA is TGCGCCAGCGGACTCCAGACCCAAGAGACCCAGTACTTC. It yields the protein CASGLQTQETQYF.

The chain links TRBV5-1 to TRBJ2-1; 8 bases match TRBD1. The J segment lost 5 bases and the V segment lost 2 bases, leaving 3 bases of the junction unmatched. The CDR3 runs 14 residues. Germline V CDR1 and CDR2: SGHRS, YFSETQ. CDR3 nucleotide sequence: TGCGCCAGCAGCTTTCAGGGGGCCCACAATGAGCAGTTCTTC. Translated, it gives CASSFQGAHNEQFF.